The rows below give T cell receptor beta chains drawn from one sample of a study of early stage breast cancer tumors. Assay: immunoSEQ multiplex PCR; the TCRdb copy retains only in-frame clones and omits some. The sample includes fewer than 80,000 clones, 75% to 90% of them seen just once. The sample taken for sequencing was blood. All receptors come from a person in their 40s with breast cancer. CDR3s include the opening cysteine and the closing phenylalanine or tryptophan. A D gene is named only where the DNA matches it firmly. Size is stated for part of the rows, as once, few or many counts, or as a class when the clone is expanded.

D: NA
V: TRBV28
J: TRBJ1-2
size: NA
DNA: TGTGCCAGCAGGACACTCTACGGTAGCTATGGCTACACCTTC
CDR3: CASRTLYGSYGYTF

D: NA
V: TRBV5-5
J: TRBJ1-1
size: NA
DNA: TGTGCCAGCAGCTTGGAACAAGACCTCATGAACACTGAAGCTTTCTTT
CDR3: CASSLEQDLMNTEAFF

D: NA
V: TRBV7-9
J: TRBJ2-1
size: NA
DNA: TGTGCCAGCAGCTCATGGACACTTTCAGCCTACAATGAGCAGTTCTTC
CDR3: CASSSWTLSAYNEQFF

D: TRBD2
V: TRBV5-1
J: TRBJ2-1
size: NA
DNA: TGCGCCAGCACCTCGGGACTAGCACTATACAATGAGCAGTTCTTC
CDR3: CASTSGLALYNEQFF

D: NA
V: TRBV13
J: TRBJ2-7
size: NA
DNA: TGTGCCAGCAGCCTGGCGGGCCTACCCCTTTACGAGCAGTACTTC
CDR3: CASSLAGLPLYEQYF

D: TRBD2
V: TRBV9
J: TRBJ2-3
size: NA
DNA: TGTGCCAGCAGCGCATTTACTAGCGGTACTAGCACAGATACGCAGTATTTT
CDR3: CASSAFTSGTSTDTQYF

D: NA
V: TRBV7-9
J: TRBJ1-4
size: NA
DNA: TGTGCCAGCAGCTTCGGGGAGACAACTAATGAAAAACTGTTTTTT
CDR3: CASSFGETTNEKLFF

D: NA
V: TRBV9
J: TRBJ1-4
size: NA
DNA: TGTGCCAGCGGTAATGAAAAACTGTTTTTT
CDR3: CASGNEKLFF

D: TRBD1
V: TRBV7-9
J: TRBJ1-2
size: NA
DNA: TGTGCCAGCAGCTTAGCTGGGACAGATCACTATGGCTACACCTTC
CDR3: CASSLAGTDHYGYTF

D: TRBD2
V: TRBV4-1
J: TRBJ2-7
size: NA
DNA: TGCGCCAGCAGCCAAGAGGGGGGGAGCTCCTACGAGCAGTACTTC
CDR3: CASSQEGGSSYEQYF

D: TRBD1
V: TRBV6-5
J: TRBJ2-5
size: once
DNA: TGTGCCAGCAGTCGGGACAGGGGTGAGACCCAGTACTTC
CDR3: CASSRDRGETQYF